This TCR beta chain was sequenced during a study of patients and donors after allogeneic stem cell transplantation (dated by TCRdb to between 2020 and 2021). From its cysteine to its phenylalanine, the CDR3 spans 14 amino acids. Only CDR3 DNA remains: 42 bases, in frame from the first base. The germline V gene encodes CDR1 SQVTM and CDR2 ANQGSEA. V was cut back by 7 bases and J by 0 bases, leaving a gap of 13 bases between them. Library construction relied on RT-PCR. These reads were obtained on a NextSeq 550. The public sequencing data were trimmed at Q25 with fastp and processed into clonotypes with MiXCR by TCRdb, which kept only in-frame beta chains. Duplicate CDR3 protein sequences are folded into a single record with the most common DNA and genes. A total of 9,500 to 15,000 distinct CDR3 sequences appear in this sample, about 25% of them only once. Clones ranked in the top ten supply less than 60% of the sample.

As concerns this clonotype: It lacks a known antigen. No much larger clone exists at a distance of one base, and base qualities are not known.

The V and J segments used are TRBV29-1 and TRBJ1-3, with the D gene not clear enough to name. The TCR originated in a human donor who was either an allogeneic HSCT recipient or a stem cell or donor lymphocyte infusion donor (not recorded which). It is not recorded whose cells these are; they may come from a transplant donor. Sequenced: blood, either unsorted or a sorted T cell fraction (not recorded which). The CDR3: CSASQSFSGNTIYF. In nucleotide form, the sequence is TGCAGCGCCTCCCAGTCCTTCTCTGGAAACACCATATATTTT.